The 27 T cell receptor beta chains reported below all come from one sample, sequenced in a study of siplizumab effects on memory and regulatory T cells. The repertoire was sequenced with immunoSEQ multiplex PCR; TCRdb's copy has only in-frame clones and lacks some. The sample includes some 100,000 clones, 92% of them seen just once. Sequenced: Tregs sorted from blood. These TCRs come from a human donor in good health.

The rearrangement joins TRBV30 to TRBJ2-7; D perhaps matches TRBD1 (6 bases). CDR1 GTSNPN and CDR2 SVGIG come from the germline V gene (reference sequence). This CDR3 is 15 amino acids long. The V gene lost 1 base and the J gene lost 6 bases, with 19 bases spanning the gap. The CDR3 loop is CAWSDPPTGISEQYF. In nucleotides, the CDR3 is TGTGCCTGGAGTGACCCACCGACAGGAATCAGCGAGCAGTACTTC.

The chain uses TRBV27 and TRBJ2-1, with D perhaps matching TRBD2 (6 bases). V was trimmed by 5 bases and J by 4 bases, leaving 15 bases between them. CDR3 size: 15 residues. Per germline, CDR1 MNHEY and CDR2 SMNVEV (reference sequence). The CDR3 DNA reads TGTGCCAGCAGTACTCCCAAAGGGAGGTACAATGAGCAGTTCTTC. Translating gives CASSTPKGRYNEQFF.

This chain joins TRBV5-1 and TRBJ2-7; 7 nucleotides line up with TRBD1. The CDR3 contains 16 residues. Trimming cost V 0 bases and J 2 bases; bases outside gene matches: 8. Germline assignment: CDR1 SGHRS and CDR2 YFSETQ. The CDR3 spells CASSLGPRQGAYEQYF. In DNA, the CDR3 is TGCGCCAGCAGCTTGGGGCCGAGGCAGGGGGCCTACGAGCAGTACTTC.

This clone was detected once. The V gene is TRBV5-4, the J gene TRBJ2-1, with D possibly TRBD2 on 7 matching bases. This CDR3 region has 15 residues. V dropped 4 bases and J dropped 5 bases, with 16 bases sitting between them. CDR1 SGHNT and CDR2 YYREEE come from the germline V gene (reference sequence). CDR3 region: CASSGRGARDNEQFF. As DNA, the CDR3 is TGTGCCAGCAGCGGGAGGGGGGCAAGGGACAATGAGCAGTTCTTC.

V gene TRBV7-9 combines with J gene TRBJ1-4, with D hard to call. The CDR3 covers 15 residues. Deletions cut 1 base from V and 7 bases from J, with 13 bases between. CDR1 is SEHNR and CDR2 is FQNEAQ in the germline V gene (reference sequence). The CDR3 nucleotides read TGTGCCAGCAGCTTAGTTCTGGGTCTTGGTGAAAAACTGTTTTTT. It translates to CASSLVLGLGEKLFF.

The chain recombines TRBV10-2 with TRBJ2-7, with D unclear. Germline V CDR1 and CDR2: WSHSY, SAAADI. The CDR3 runs 14 residues. The V gene lost 7 bases and the J gene lost 2 bases, with 15 bases spanning the gap. In DNA, the CDR3 is TGCGCCAGCAAGATCGAAACGGGTCCCTACGAGCAGTACTTC. Translated, it gives CASKIETGPYEQYF.

The chain combines TRBV7-9 with TRBJ2-7; 12 bases map to TRBD2. Germline assignment: CDR1 SEHNR and CDR2 FQNEAQ (reference sequence). The CDR3 extends over 15 amino acids. V lost 3 bases to trimming and J lost 2 bases; unmatched junction nucleotides: 2. CDR3 in DNA: TGTGCCAGCAGCTTGCTAGCGGGAGGGCCCTACGAGCAGTACTTC. It codes for CASSLLAGGPYEQYF.

The V call is TRBV10-1, the J call TRBJ2-1; 9 nucleotides match TRBD2. With 7 bases clipped from V and 7 bases from J, the junction kept 11 bases outside the gene matches. Germline lookup yields CDR1 WNHNN and CDR2 SYGVQD (reference sequence). The CDR3 runs to 15 residues. The CDR3 reads CASTRDLAGSNEQFF. The CDR3 DNA reads TGCGCCAGCACCCGTGATCTAGCGGGAAGTAATGAGCAGTTCTTC.

V is TRBV5-6 and J is TRBJ2-7, with a possible D match to TRBD2 (5 bases). CDR3 length: 15 residues. Trimming left V 0 bases short and J 2 bases short, with 12 bases between. The V gene's germline CDR1 is SGHDT and CDR2 YYEEEE. Here the CDR3 reads CASSLVPDSTYEQYF. CDR3 DNA: TGTGCCAGCAGCTTGGTACCGGACTCAACCTACGAGCAGTACTTC.

The CDR3 sequence is CASSIGTGSYNSPLHF. The CDR3 DNA is TGCGCCAGCAGCATAGGGACAGGGAGTTATAATTCACCCCTCCACTTT. The chain is built from TRBV5-1 and TRBJ1-6; the match to TRBD1 covers 9 bases. CDR3 length: 16 residues. V dropped 4 bases and J dropped 4; count of bases not matched to a gene: 6. The germline V gene encodes CDR1 SGHRS and CDR2 YFSETQ.

The chain employs TRBV6-5 and TRBJ1-2, with 7 positions matching TRBD1. Germline V lookup: CDR1 MNHEY, CDR2 SVGAGI. J was trimmed by 5 bases and V by 6 bases; bases with no gene match: 12. The CDR3 sequence is 15 residues long. CDR3: CASSRTGEGGYGYTF. The CDR3 DNA sequence: TGTGCCAGCAGCCGCACAGGGGAAGGGGGGTATGGCTACACCTTC.

J is TRBJ1-2 and V is TRBV15, with D tentatively TRBD1 (6 bases). V was clipped by 9 bases and J by 3 bases, with 14 bases between them. The CDR3 loop spans 13 amino acids. Looked up from germline, CDR1 is LNHNV and CDR2 is YYDKDF (reference sequence). Here the CDR3 DNA reads TGTGCCACGGGGGGGGCGGAGTACTATGGCTACACCTTC. As protein: CATGGAEYYGYTF.

The chain couples TRBV6-1 to TRBJ2-7, with TRBD2 identical over 10 bases. CDR3 size: 15 residues. J was trimmed by 3 bases and V by 8 bases; bases with no gene match: 10. Germline CDR1 and CDR2: MNHNS and SASEGT. CDR3 nucleotides: TGTGCCAGCCTCCCGGAACTAGCGGGATACTACGAGCAGTACTTC. Its protein product is CASLPELAGYYEQYF.

This chain connects TRBV10-1 to TRBJ1-3; D gene ambiguous. CDR3 length: 13 amino acids. The germline gives CDR1 WNHNN, CDR2 SYGVQD (reference sequence). V lost 5 bases and J 4 bases, leaving 9 bases between the germline ends. CDR3 bases: TGCGCCAGCAGTACTGGACGAGGAAACACCATATATTTT. It translates to CASSTGRGNTIYF.

This CDR3 reads CASSQRDPQETQYF. CDR3 DNA sequence: TGTGCCAGCAGCCAGCGGGACCCCCAAGAGACCCAGTACTTC. The chain is built from TRBV14 and TRBJ2-5; D possibly corresponds to TRBD2 (6 bases). Trimming took 3 bases from V and 1 from J, leaving 9 bases between them. The CDR3 totals 14 residues. Per the germline V gene, CDR1 is SGHDN and CDR2 is FVKESK.

The gene calls are TRBV14 and TRBJ1-2; possibly TRBD1 for D (5 bases). The CDR3 covers 15 residues. V was shortened by 2 bases and J by 3 bases, with 13 bases between the two germline ends. CDR1 and CDR2 (germline): SGHDN, FVKESK. In DNA form, the CDR3 reads TGTGCCAGCAGCCAATCGACAGCCGGATACTATGGCTACACCTTC. It specifies CASSQSTAGYYGYTF.

The chain recombines TRBV7-9 with TRBJ2-1; D remains ambiguous. V gave up 5 bases and J gave up 9 bases, with 17 bases separating them. The V gene's germline CDR1 is SEHNR and CDR2 FQNEAQ (reference sequence). CDR3 length: 14 residues. CDR3 DNA sequence: TGTGCCAGCAGCCTGGAATATTTCGGCGCTGAGCAGTTCTTC. It encodes CASSLEYFGAEQFF.

This clone was seen only once. The rearrangement joins TRBV20-1 to TRBJ2-7; D might be TRBD2 (6 bases). This CDR3 spans 11 amino acids. The V gene lost 6 bases and the J gene lost 4 bases, with 10 bases spanning the gap. Germline V gives CDR1 DFQATT, CDR2 SNEGSKA (reference sequence). CDR3 sequence: CSARLVYEQYF. The CDR3 DNA reads as TGCAGTGCCAGACTAGTGTACGAGCAGTACTTC.

The genes are TRBV19 and TRBJ2-3, with 7 bases fitting TRBD1. The germline V gene encodes CDR1 LNHDA and CDR2 SQIVND (reference sequence). This CDR3 spans 14 amino acids. V gave up 6 bases and J gave up 4 bases; unmatched junction bases: 7. DNA for the CDR3: TGTGCCAGTAGATCACAGGGGCTTTCAGATACGCAGTATTTT. This codes for CASRSQGLSDTQYF. Drawing the rest from reference TRBV19 and TRBJ2-3, the complete variable domain is DGGITQSPKYLFRKEGQNVTLSCEQNLNHDAMYWYRQDPGQGLRLIYYSQIVNDFQKGDIAEGYSVSREKKESFPLTVTSAQKNPTAFYLCASRSQGLSDTQYFGPGTRLTVL.

The V call is TRBV5-6, the J call TRBJ1-2; D is unresolved. Between the trimmed V and J ends, which lost 0 bases and 4 bases, there was a span of 1 base. Germline V gene sequence: CDR1 SGHDT, CDR2 YYEEEE. This CDR3 region has 11 residues. The DNA for the CDR3 is TGTGCCAGCAGCTTGGGCTATGGCTACACCTTC. It codes for CASSLGYGYTF. Full variable domain (remainder filled in from reference TRBV5-6 and TRBJ1-2): DAGVTQSPTHLIKTRGQQVTLRCSPKSGHDTVSWYQQALGQGPQFIFQYYEEEERQRGNFPDRFSGHQFPNYSSELNVNALLLGDSALYLCASSLGYGYTFGSGTRLTVV.

The chain joins TRBV5-1 to TRBJ1-2; possible D gene TRBD1, 5 bases. CDR1 SGHRS and CDR2 YFSETQ come from the germline V gene. The length of the CDR3 is 13 residues. Trimming took off 4 bases at V and 4 bases at J, with 11 bases between the two ends. In DNA form, the CDR3 reads TGCGCCAGCAGCACCCGGGACGGCTATGGCTACACCTTC. Residues: CASSTRDGYGYTF. The full variable domain, rest sourced from reference TRBV5-1 and TRBJ1-2, is KAGVTQTPRYLIKTRGQQVTLSCSPISGHRSVSWYQQTPGQGLQFLFEYFSETQRNKGNFPGRFSGRQFSNSRSEMNVSTLELGDSALYLCASSTRDGYGYTFGSGTRLTVV.

This rearrangement joins TRBV30 to TRBJ1-1; possibly TRBD1 for D (5 bases). V shed 1 base and J shed 0 bases, with 12 bases lying between them. Germline V gene sequence: CDR1 GTSNPN, CDR2 SVGIG (reference sequence). The CDR3 has 15 residues. The DNA for the CDR3 is TGTGCCTGGAGTGCCCAGACAGCCATGAACACTGAAGCTTTCTTT. It translates to CAWSAQTAMNTEAFF. Together with reference TRBV30 and TRBJ1-1, the CDR3 gives the full variable domain: SQTIHQWPATLVQPVGSPLSLECTVEGTSNPNLYWYRQAAGRGLQLLFYSVGIGQISSEVPQNLSASRPQDRQFILSSKKLLLSDSGFYLCAWSAQTAMNTEAFFGQGTRLTVV.

This chain connects TRBV19 to TRBJ2-3; the D is unclear. Trimming took off 3 bases at V and 2 bases at J, with 9 bases between the two ends. Germline V gives CDR1 LNHDA, CDR2 SQIVND (reference sequence). The CDR3 has 14 residues. The CDR3 nucleotides are TGTGCCAGTAGTATGAATGGGTTCACAGATACGCAGTATTTT. This encodes CASSMNGFTDTQYF.

This clone has only one observation. The genes are TRBV6-5 and TRBJ2-3; no definite D call. CDR3 length: 15 residues. Per the germline V gene, CDR1 is MNHEY and CDR2 is SVGAGI. V lost 7 bases to trimming and J lost 4 bases, with 18 bases between them. Here the CDR3 reads CASTSGPWPPDTQYF. The CDR3 DNA sequence: TGTGCCAGCACGTCGGGCCCGTGGCCTCCAGATACGCAGTATTTT.

J is TRBJ2-6 and V is TRBV27; 7 nucleotides align to TRBD1. Trimming removed 6 bases from V and 3 bases from J; junction bases left unmatched: 11. This CDR3 spans 17 amino acids. CDR1 MNHEY and CDR2 SMNVEV come from the germline V gene (reference sequence). CDR3 protein: CASSPPDRSGGANVLTF. CDR3 in DNA: TGTGCCAGCAGCCCACCGGACAGGTCTGGTGGGGCCAACGTCCTGACTTTC.

A remark on this clone: A junction boundary mismatches the germline segment, possibly from a read error. The rearrangement uses TRBV5-6 and TRBJ2-7; TRBD1 aligns across 9 bases. Per the germline V gene, CDR1 is SGHDT and CDR2 is YYEEEE. CDR3 length equals 15 residues. CDR3 sequence reads: CAGSFAGTGFHEQYF. Written as DNA, the CDR3 is TGTGCCGGCAGCTTTGCCGGGACAGGGTTCCACGAGCAGTACTTC.

This clone occurred once. The chain employs TRBV6-6 and TRBJ2-7, with a weak D call TRBD1 (6 bases). The CDR3 length is 11 residues. CDR1 is MNHNY, CDR2 SVGAGI, per germline (reference sequence). The V and J ends lost 8 bases and 6 bases respectively, with 11 bases between them. In nucleotides, the CDR3 is TGTGCCAGCGGACAGTATTCCGAGCAGTACTTC. Its protein is CASGQYSEQYF.